These 5 T cell receptor beta chains originate from one sample sequenced in a study of blood T cell repertoires in COVID-19. Data came from immunoSEQ multiplex PCR; TCRdb stores just in-frame clones and leaves some out. This table holds some 70,000 clones, about nine tenths found once. The sample was peripheral blood. These receptors originate from a man over 45 with active COVID-19.

The chain carries TRBV19 and TRBJ2-1; 10 positions agree with TRBD2. CDR1 LNHDA and CDR2 SQIVND come from the germline V gene (reference sequence). The CDR3 runs to 16 residues. V trimming: 0 bases; J trimming: 4 bases; junction bases outside the gene matches: 3. CDR3 nucleotide sequence: TGTGCCAGTAGTATAGACCAGCGGGAGGGGTACAATGAGCAGTTCTTC. Translation: CASSIDQREGYNEQFF.

The V gene is TRBV7-6, the J gene TRBJ2-3; weak D call: TRBD2 (7 bases). The CDR3 spans 16 residues. The V and J ends lost 4 bases and 2 bases respectively, with 16 bases between them. Germline V gene sequence: CDR1 SGHVS, CDR2 FNYEAQ. The DNA for the CDR3 is TGTGCCAGCAGCTCTCCCCGGGGGGCATTCACAGATACGCAGTATTTT. Translation: CASSSPRGAFTDTQYF.

This clone came up once. V usage is TRBV9 and J usage is TRBJ2-3; TRBD2 agrees at 8 bases. This CDR3 contains 18 residues. V lost 0 bases to trimming and J lost 1 base; unmatched junction nucleotides: 10. The V gene's germline CDR1 is SGDLS and CDR2 YYNGEE. The CDR3, as DNA: TGTGCCAGCAGCGTAGGTGGTTATTGGCGGGAGGGCACAGATACGCAGTATTTT. Translation gives CASSVGGYWREGTDTQYF.

This clone was seen a single time. V is TRBV14 and J is TRBJ2-7, with D perhaps matching TRBD1 (5 bases). CDR3 length: 16 residues. Trimming stripped 4 bases from V and 3 bases from J, with 19 bases between. Germline V lookup: CDR1 SGHDN, CDR2 FVKESK. The CDR3 reads CASSPKMGQGSYEQYF. CDR3 sequence (DNA): TGTGCCAGCAGCCCCAAGATGGGGCAGGGTAGCTACGAGCAGTACTTC. Combining the CDR3 with reference TRBV14 and TRBJ2-7 gives the whole variable domain EAGVTQFPSHSVIEKGQTVTLRCDPISGHDNLYWYRRVMGKEIKFLLHFVKESKQDESGMPNNRFLAERTGGTYSTLKVQPAELEDSGVYFCASSPKMGQGSYEQYFGPGTRLTVT.

The genes are TRBV18 and TRBJ1-1; the match to TRBD1 covers 8 bases. CDR3 size: 15 residues. Trimming cost V 6 bases and J 5 bases; bases outside gene matches: 11. CDR1 is KGHSH and CDR2 is LQKENI in the germline V gene. DNA of the CDR3: TGTGCCAGCTCCAGATCGACAGGGGCGGGGACTGAAGCTTTCTTT. This translates into CASSRSTGAGTEAFF. Combining the CDR3 with reference TRBV18 and TRBJ1-1 gives the whole variable domain NAGVMQNPRHLVRRRGQEARLRCSPMKGHSHVYWYRQLPEEGLKFMVYLQKENIIDESGMPKERFSAEFPKEGPSILRIQQVVRGDSAAYFCASSRSTGAGTEAFFGQGTRLTVV.